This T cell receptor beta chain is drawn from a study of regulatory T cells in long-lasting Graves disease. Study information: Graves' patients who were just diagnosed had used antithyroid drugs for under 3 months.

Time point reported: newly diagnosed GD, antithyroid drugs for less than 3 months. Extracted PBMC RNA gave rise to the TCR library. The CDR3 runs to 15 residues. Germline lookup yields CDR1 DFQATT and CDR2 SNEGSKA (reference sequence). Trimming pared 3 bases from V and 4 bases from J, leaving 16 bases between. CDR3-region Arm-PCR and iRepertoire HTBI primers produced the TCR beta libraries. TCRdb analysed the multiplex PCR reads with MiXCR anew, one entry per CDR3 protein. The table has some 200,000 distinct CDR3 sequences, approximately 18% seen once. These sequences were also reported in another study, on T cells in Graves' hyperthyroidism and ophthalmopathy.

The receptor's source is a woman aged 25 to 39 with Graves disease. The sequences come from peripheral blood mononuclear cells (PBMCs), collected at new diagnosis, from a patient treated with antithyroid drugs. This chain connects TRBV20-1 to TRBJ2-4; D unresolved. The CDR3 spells CSASELVWVKNIQYF. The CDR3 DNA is TGCAGTGCTAGCGAATTAGTGTGGGTAAAAAACATTCAGTACTTC.